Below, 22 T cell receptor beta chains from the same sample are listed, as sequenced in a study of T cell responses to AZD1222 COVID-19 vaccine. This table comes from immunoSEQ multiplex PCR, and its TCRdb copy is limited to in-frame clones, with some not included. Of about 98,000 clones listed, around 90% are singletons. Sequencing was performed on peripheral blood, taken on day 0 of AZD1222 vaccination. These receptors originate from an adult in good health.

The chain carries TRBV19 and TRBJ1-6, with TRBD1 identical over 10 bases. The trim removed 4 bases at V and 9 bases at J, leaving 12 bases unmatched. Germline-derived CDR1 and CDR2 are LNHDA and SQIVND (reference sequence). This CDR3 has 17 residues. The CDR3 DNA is TGTGCCAGTAGTACTAAGGGGACAGGGGCACCGAGTTCACCCCTCCACTTT. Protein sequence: CASSTKGTGAPSSPLHF. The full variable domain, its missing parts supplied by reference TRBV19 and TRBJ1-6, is DGGITQSPKYLFRKEGQNVTLSCEQNLNHDAMYWYRQDPGQGLRLIYYSQIVNDFQKGDIAEGYSVSREKKESFPLTVTSAQKNPTAFYLCASSTKGTGAPSSPLHFGNGTRLTVT.

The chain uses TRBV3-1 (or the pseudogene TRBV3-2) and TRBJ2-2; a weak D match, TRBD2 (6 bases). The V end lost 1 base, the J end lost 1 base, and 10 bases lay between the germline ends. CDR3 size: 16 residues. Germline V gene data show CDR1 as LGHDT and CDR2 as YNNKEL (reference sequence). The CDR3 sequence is CASSQGGVRNTGELFF. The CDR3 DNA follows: TGTGCCAGCAGCCAAGGGGGGGTCAGGAACACCGGGGAGCTGTTTTTT.

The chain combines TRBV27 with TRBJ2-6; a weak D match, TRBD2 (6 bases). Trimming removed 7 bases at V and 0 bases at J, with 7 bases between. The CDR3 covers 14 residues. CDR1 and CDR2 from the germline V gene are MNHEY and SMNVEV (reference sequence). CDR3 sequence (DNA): TGTGCCAGCATGGAGGGCTCTGGGGCCAACGTCCTGACTTTC. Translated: CASMEGSGANVLTF.

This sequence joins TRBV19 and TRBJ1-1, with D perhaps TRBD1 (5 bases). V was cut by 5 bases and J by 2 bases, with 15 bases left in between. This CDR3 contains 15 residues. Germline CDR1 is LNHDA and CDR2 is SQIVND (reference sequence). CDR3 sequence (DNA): TGTGCCAGTAGTCCCCGGGGAGGGACCAACACTGAAGCTTTCTTT. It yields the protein CASSPRGGTNTEAFF.

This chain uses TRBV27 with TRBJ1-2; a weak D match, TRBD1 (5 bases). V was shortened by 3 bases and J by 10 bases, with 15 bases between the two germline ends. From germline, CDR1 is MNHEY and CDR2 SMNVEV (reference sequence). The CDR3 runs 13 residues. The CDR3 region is CASSLGRADVYTF. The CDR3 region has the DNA TGTGCCAGCAGTTTGGGCAGGGCCGATGTCTACACCTTC.

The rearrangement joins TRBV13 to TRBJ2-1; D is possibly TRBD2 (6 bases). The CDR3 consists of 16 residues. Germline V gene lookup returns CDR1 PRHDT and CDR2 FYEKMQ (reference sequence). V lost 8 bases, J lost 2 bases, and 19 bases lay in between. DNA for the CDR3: TGTGCCAGCGGGACGGGACTTTCTTTTCCCTACAATGAGCAGTTCTTC. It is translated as CASGTGLSFPYNEQFF.

Written as DNA, the CDR3 is TGTGCCAGCAGCTATATTCGAGGGCCGACTGGAAACACCATATATTTT. Encoded protein: CASSYIRGPTGNTIYF. This chain joins TRBV11-2 and TRBJ1-3; D is ambiguous. Trimming stripped 4 bases from V and 2 bases from J, with 15 bases between. The CDR3 contains 16 residues. Germline CDR1 SGHAT, CDR2 FQNNGV. Combining the CDR3 with reference TRBV11-2 and TRBJ1-3 gives the whole variable domain EAGVAQSPRYKIIEKRQSVAFWCNPISGHATLYWYQQILGQGPKLLIQFQNNGVVDDSQLPKDRFSAERLKGVDSTLKIQPAKLEDSAVYLCASSYIRGPTGNTIYFGEGSWLTVV.

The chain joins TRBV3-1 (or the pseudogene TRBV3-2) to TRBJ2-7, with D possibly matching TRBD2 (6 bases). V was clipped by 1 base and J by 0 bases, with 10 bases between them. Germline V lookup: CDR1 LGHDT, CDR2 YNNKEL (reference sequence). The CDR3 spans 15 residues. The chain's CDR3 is CASSQARTTSYEQYF. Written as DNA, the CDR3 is TGTGCCAGCAGCCAAGCCCGGACTACCTCCTACGAGCAGTACTTC.

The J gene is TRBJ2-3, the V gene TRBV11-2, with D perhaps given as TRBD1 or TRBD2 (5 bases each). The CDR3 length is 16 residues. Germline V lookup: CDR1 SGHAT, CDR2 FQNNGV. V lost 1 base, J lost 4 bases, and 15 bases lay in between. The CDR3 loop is CASSLVPLGTADTQYF. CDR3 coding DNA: TGTGCCAGCAGCTTAGTACCGCTTGGGACGGCAGATACGCAGTATTTT.

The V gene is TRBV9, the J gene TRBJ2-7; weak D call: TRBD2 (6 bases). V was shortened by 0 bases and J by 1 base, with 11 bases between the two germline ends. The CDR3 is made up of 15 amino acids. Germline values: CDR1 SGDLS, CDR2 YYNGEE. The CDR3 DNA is TGTGCCAGCAGCGTAGGGAGTAGCGGTTCCTACGAGCAGTACTTC. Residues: CASSVGSSGSYEQYF.

CDR3 loop: CASSLDSSTDTQYF. The CDR3 DNA reads as TGTGCCAGCAGCTTGGACAGTAGCACAGATACGCAGTATTTT. The V gene is TRBV5-4, the J gene TRBJ2-3, with D unclear. The CDR3 totals 14 residues. V lost 0 bases and J lost 0, with 5 bases in between. Per the germline V gene, CDR1 is SGHNT and CDR2 is YYREEE (reference sequence).

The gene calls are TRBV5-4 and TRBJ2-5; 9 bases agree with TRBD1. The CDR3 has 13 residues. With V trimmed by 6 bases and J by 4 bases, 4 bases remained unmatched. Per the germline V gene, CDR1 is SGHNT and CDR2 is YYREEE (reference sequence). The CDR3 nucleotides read TGTGCCAGCATGGGACAGGGACGAGAGACCCAGTACTTC. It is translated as CASMGQGRETQYF.

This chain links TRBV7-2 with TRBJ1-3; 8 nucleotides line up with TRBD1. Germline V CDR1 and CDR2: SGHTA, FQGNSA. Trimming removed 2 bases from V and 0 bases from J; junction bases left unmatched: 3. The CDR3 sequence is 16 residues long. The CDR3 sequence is CASSLSGGPSGNTIYF. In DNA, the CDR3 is TGTGCCAGCAGCTTATCAGGGGGCCCCTCTGGAAACACCATATATTTT. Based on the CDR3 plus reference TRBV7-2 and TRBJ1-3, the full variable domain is GAGVSQSPSNKVTEKGKDVELRCDPISGHTALYWYRQSLGQGLEFLIYFQGNSAPDKSGLPSDRFSAERTGGSVSTLTIQRTQQEDSAVYLCASSLSGGPSGNTIYFGEGSWLTVV.

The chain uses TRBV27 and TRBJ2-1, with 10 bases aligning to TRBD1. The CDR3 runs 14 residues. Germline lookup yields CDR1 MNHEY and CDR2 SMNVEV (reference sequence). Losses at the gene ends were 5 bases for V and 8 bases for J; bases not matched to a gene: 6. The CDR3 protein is CASSKGTGVDEQFF. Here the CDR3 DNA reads TGTGCCAGCAGTAAAGGGACAGGGGTTGATGAGCAGTTCTTC.

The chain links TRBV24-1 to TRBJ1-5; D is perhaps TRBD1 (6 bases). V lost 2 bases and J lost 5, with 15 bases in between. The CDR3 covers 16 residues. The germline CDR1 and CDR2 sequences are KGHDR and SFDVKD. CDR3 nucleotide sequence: TGTGCCACCAGTGATTCCACACAGGGCTATCATCAGCCCCAGCATTTT. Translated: CATSDSTQGYHQPQHF.

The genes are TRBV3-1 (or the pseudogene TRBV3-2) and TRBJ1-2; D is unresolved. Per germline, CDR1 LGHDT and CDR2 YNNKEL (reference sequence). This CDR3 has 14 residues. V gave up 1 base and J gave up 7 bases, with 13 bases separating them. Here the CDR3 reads CASSQASDTGGYTF. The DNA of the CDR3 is TGTGCCAGCAGCCAAGCTTCGGATACTGGTGGCTACACCTTC.

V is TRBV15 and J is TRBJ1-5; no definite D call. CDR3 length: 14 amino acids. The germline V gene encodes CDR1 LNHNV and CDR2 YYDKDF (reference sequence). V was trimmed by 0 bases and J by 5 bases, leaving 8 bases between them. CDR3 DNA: TGTGCCACCAGCAGAGATCGGCAGGATCAGCCCCAGCATTTT. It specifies CATSRDRQDQPQHF.

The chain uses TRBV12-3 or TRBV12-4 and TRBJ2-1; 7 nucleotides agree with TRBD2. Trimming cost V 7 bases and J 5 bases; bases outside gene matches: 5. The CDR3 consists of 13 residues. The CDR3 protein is CASTRAGNNEQFF. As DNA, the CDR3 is TGTGCCAGCACAAGAGCGGGGAACAATGAGCAGTTCTTC.

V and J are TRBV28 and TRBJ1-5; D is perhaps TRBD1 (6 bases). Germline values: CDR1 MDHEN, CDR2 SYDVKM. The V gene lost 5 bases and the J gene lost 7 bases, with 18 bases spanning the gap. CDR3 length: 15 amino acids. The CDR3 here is CASSTRQVGLQPQHF. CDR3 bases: TGTGCCAGCAGTACGAGACAGGTCGGTTTACAGCCCCAGCATTTT.

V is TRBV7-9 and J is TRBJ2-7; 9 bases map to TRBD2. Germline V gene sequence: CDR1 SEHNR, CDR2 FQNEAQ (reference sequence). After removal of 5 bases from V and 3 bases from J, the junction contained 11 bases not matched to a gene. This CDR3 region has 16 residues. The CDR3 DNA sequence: TGTGCCAGCAGCCCGAGGGGCGGGAGGGCCCTCTACGAGCAGTACTTC. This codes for CASSPRGGRALYEQYF.

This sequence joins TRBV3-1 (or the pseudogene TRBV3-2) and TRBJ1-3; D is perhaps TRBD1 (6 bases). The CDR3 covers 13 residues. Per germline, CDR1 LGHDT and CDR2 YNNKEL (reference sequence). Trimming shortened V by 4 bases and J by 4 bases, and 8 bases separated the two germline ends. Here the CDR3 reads CASSPGQGNTIYF. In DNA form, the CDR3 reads TGTGCCAGCAGCCCTGGACAGGGAAACACCATATATTTT.

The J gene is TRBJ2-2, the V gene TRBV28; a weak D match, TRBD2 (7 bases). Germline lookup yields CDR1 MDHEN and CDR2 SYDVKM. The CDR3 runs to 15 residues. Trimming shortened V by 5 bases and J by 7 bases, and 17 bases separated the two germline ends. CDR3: CASSGEGVFGGELFF. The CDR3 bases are TGTGCCAGCAGTGGGGAGGGGGTATTCGGCGGGGAGCTGTTTTTT.